The sequence of this T cell receptor (beta chain) was determined in a study of T cell repertoires in cytomegalovirus infection. Whole-study context: Both CMV infection and a matching HLA type were indicated by public TCR beta signatures. Study findings and constraints: Frequencies of public TCR beta families were cumulated, and this identified carriers of CMV plus the relevant HLA. In two of eight donors, the top clonotype was HLA-C-restricted CMV-specific.

Each CDR3 protein gets one entry after TCRdb re-called the reads with MiXCR. The profile shows around 900,000 distinct CDR3 sequences, around 31% of them singletons. CDR3 length: 16 amino acids. Germline CDR1 reads SNHLY; CDR2 reads FYNNEI. The junction had 6 bases not matched to a gene; V was cut back by 4 bases and J by 2 bases. Concerning this clonotype itself: Its antigen remains unknown.

V gene TRBV2 combines with J gene TRBJ2-3; 10 bases fit TRBD2. The source was cultured CD8+ T cells from PBMCs, collected from culture after CMV antigen stimulation. The TCR sequence derives from a human donor in good health (CMV status not recorded). Some clones in this sample may be carry-over from other donors' samples. Here the CDR3 reads CASSGRTSGITDTQYF. The CDR3 DNA reads as TGTGCCAGCAGTGGGAGAACTAGCGGGATCACAGATACGCAGTATTTT.